This T cell receptor (beta chain) is from a study of blood T cell repertoires in COVID-19. V dropped 6 bases and J dropped 2 bases, with 11 bases sitting between them. Per germline, CDR1 MNHEY and CDR2 SVGEGT. The CDR3 spans 13 residues. TCRdb's table, derived via immunoSEQ multiplex PCR, lists solely in-frame clones and lacks some. Of some 160,000 clones listed, roughly 81% were seen once; the top ten hold 2.5% to 3%. The J gene is TRBJ2-7, the V gene TRBV6-2 or TRBV6-3, with D tentatively TRBD2 (5 bases). Material: peripheral blood. The sequence derives from a woman at least 80 years old with COVID-19, enrolled during active disease. CDR3 protein: CASSGGLAYEQYF. The CDR3 nucleotides are TGTGCCAGCAGCGGTGGACTGGCCTACGAGCAGTACTTC.